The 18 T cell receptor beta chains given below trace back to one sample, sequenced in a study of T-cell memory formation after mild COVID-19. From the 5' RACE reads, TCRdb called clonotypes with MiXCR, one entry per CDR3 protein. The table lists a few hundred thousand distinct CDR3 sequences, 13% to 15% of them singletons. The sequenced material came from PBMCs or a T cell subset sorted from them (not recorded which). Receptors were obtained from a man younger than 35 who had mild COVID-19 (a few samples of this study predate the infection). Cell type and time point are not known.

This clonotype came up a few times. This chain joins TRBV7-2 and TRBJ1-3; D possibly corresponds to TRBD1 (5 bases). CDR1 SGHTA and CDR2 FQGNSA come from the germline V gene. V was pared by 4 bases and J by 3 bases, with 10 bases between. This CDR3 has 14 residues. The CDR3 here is CASSYQGLGNTIYF. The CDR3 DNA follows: TGTGCCAGCAGCTACCAGGGTCTTGGAAACACCATATATTTT.

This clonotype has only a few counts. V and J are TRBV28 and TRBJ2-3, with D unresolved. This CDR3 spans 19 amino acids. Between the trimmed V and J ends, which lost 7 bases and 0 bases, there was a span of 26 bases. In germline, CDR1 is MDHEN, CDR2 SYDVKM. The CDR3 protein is CASTAGTAAGVLSTDTQYF. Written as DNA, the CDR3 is TGTGCCAGCACCGCAGGAACCGCCGCTGGTGTCCTTAGCACAGATACGCAGTATTTT. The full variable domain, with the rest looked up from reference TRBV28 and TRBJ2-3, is DVKVTQSSRYLVKRTGEKVFLECVQDMDHENMFWYRQDPGLGLRLIYFSYDVKMKEKGDIPEGYSVSREKKERFSLILESASTNQTSMYLCASTAGTAAGVLSTDTQYFGPGTRLTVL.

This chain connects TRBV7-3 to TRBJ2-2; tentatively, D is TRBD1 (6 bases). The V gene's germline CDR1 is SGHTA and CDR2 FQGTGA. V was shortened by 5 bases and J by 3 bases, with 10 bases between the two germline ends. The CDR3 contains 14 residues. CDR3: CASSSGQHTGELFF. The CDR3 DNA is TGTGCCAGCAGCAGCGGACAGCACACCGGGGAGCTGTTTTTT.

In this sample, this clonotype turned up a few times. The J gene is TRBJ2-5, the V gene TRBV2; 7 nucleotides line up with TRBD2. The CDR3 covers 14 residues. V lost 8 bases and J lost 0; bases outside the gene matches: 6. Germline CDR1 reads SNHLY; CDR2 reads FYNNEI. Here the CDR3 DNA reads TGTGCCAGCGGCCTGACTAGCTACCAAGAGACCCAGTACTTC. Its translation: CASGLTSYQETQYF.

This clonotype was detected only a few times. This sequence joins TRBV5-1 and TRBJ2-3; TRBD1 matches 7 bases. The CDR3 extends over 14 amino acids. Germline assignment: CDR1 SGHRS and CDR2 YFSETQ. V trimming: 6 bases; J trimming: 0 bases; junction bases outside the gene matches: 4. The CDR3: CASKRDSSTDTQYF. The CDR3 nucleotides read TGCGCCAGCAAGAGGGACAGTAGCACAGATACGCAGTATTTT. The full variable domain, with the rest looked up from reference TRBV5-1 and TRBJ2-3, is KAGVTQTPRYLIKTRGQQVTLSCSPISGHRSVSWYQQTPGQGLQFLFEYFSETQRNKGNFPGRFSGRQFSNSRSEMNVSTLELGDSALYLCASKRDSSTDTQYFGPGTRLTVL.

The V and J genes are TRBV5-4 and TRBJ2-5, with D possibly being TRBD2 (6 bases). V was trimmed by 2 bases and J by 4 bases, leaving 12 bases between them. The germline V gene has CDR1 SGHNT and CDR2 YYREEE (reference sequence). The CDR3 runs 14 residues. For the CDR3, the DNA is TGTGCCAGCAGCTTACAAGTGGGGGGAGAGACCCAGTACTTC. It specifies CASSLQVGGETQYF. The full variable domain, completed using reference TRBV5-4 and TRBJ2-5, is ETGVTQSPTHLIKTRGQQVTLRCSSQSGHNTVSWYQQALGQGPQFIFQYYREEENGRGNFPPRFSGLQFPNYSSELNVNALELDDSALYLCASSLQVGGETQYFGPGTRLLVL.

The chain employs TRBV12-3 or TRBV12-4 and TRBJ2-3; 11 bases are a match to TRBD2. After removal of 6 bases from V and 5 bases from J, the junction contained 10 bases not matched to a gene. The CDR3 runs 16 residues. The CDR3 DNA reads TGTGCCAGCAGCCCAGGTAGCGGGGGGGCCGGAGATACGCAGTATTTT. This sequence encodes CASSPGSGGAGDTQYF.

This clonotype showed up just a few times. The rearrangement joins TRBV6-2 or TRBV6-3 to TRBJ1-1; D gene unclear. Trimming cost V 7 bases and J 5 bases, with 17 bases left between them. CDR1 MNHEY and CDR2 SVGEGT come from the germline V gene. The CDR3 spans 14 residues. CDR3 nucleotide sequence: TGTGCCAGCAACCCTCCAGGAGGGATAACTGAAGCTTTCTTT. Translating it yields CASNPPGGITEAFF.

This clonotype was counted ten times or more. This CDR3 reads CASSLEPGVSYEQYV. The CDR3 region has the DNA TGCGCCAGCAGCTTGGAGCCAGGCGTATCCTACGAGCAGTACGTC. This chain joins TRBV5-1 and TRBJ2-7; D not resolved. The CDR3 contains 15 residues. Germline lookup yields CDR1 SGHRS and CDR2 YFSETQ. The V end lost 0 bases, the J end lost 1 base, and 11 bases lay between the germline ends.

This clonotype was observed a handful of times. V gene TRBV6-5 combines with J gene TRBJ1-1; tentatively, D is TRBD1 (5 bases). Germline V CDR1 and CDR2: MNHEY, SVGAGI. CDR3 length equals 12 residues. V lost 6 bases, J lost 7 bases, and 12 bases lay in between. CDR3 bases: TGTGCCAGCAGACGATACAGGAATGAAGCTTTCTTT. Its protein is CASRRYRNEAFF.

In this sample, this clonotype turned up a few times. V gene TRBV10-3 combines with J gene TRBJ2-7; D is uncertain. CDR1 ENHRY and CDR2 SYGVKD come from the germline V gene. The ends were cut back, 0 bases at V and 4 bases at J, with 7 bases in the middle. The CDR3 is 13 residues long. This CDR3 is CAISESIVYEQYV. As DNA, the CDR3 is TGTGCCATCAGTGAGTCGATCGTTTACGAGCAGTACGTC.

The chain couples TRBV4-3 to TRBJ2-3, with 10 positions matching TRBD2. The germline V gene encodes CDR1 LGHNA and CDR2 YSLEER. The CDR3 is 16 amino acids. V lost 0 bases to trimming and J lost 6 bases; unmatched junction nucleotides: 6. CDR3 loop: CASSQEAGGPGDTQYF. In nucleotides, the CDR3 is TGCGCCAGCAGCCAAGAAGCGGGGGGGCCTGGGGATACGCAGTATTTT.

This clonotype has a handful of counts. The CDR3 here is CASSLSAAANTEAFF. The CDR3 region has the DNA TGCGCCAGCAGCTTGAGTGCAGCGGCGAACACTGAAGCTTTCTTT. The chain combines TRBV5-1 with TRBJ1-1; D not certain. This CDR3 is 15 amino acids long. With 1 base removed from V and 1 base from J, the gap between germline ends came to 11 bases. Germline CDR1 is SGHRS and CDR2 is YFSETQ.

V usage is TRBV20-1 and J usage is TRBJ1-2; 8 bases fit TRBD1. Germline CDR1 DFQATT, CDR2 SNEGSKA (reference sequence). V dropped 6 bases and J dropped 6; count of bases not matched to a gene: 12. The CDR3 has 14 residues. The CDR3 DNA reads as TGCAGTGCCACTCTCGGACAGGGAACTAATGGCTACACCTTC. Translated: CSATLGQGTNGYTF.

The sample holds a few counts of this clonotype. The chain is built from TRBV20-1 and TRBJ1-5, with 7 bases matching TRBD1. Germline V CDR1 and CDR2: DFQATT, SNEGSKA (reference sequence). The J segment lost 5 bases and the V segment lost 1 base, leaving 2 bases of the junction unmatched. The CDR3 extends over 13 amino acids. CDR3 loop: CSARGDRDQPQHF. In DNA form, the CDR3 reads TGCAGTGCTAGAGGTGACAGGGATCAGCCCCAGCATTTT.

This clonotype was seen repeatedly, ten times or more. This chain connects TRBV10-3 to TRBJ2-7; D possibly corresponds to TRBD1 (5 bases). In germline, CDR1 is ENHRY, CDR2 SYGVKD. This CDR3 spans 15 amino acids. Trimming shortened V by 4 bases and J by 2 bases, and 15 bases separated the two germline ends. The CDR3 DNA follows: TGTGCCATCAGTGCAGGCCAGGGCGACACCTACGAGCAGTACTTC. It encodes CAISAGQGDTYEQYF.

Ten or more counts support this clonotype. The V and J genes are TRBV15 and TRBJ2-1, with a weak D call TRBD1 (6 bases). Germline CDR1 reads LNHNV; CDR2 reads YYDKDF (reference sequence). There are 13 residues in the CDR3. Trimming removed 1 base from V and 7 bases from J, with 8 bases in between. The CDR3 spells CATSRVQGNEQFF. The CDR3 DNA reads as TGTGCCACCAGCAGAGTCCAGGGGAATGAGCAGTTCTTC. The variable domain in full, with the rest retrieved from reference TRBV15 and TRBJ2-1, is DAMVIQNPRYQVTQFGKPVTLSCSQTLNHNVMYWYQQKSSQAPKLLFHYYDKDFNNEADTPDNFQSRRPNTSFCFLDIRSPGLGDTAMYLCATSRVQGNEQFFGPGTRLTVL.

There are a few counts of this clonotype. In DNA form, the CDR3 reads TGCGCCAGCAGCTTGAGCAGCGGATCCTACAATGAGCAGTTCTTC. Protein: CASSLSSGSYNEQFF. The chain employs TRBV5-1 and TRBJ2-1; perhaps TRBD2 as D (5 bases). Germline V gene sequence: CDR1 SGHRS, CDR2 YFSETQ. V lost 1 base and J lost 1, with 9 bases in between. The CDR3 spans 15 residues.